Sequencing of this T cell receptor (beta chain) was carried out in a study of blood T cells in healthy people across ages. A second 7 to 11 cycle PCR used barcoded and J-beta primers. Template switching added a 12-random-nucleotide identifier to every cDNA molecule. A single record per CDR3 protein comes from TCRdb applying MiXCR to the 5' RACE reads. The table has fewer than 2 million distinct CDR3 sequences, about two fifths seen once. V was clipped by 5 bases and J by 7 bases, with 12 bases between them. Germline V lookup: CDR1 SGHTA, CDR2 FQGNSA. The CDR3 sequence is 13 residues long. This sequence originates from a human donor in good health. Sequencing was performed on blood. The chain employs TRBV7-2 and TRBJ1-5; D gene uncertain. The CDR3: CASSLRNRQPQHF. The CDR3 DNA follows: TGTGCCAGCAGCCTAAGGAACAGACAGCCCCAGCATTTT.